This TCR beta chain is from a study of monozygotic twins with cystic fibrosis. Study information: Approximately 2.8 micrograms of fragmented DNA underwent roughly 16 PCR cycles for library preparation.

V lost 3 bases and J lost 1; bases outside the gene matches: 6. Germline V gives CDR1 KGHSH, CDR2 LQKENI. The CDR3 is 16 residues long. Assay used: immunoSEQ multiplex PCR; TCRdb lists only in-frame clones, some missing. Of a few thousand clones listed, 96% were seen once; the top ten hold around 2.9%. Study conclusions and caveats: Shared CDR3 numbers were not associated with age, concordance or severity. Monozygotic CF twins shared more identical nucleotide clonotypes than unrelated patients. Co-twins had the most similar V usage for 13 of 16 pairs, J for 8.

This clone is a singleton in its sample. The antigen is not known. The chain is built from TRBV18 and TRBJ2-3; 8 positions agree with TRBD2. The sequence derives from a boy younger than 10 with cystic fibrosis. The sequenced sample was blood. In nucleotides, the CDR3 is TGTGCCAGCTCACCCGGACTAGCAGCTCGCACAGATACGCAGTATTTT. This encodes CASSPGLAARTDTQYF. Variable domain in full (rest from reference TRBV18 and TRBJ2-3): NAGVMQNPRHLVRRRGQEARLRCSPMKGHSHVYWYRQLPEEGLKFMVYLQKENIIDESGMPKERFSAEFPKEGPSILRIQQVVRGDSAAYFCASSPGLAARTDTQYFGPGTRLTVL.